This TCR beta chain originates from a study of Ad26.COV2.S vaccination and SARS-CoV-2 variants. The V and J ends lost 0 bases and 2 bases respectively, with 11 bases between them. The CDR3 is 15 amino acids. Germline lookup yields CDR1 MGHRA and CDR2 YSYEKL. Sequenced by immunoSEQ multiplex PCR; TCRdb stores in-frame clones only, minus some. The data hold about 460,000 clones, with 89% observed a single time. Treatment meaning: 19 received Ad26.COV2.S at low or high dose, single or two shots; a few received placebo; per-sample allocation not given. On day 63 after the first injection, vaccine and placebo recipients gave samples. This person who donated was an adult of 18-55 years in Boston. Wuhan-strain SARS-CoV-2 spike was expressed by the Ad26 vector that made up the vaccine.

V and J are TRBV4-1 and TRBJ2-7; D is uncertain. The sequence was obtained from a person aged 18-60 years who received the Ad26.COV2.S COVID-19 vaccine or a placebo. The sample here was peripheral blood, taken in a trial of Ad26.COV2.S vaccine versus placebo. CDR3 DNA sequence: TGCGCCAGCAGCCAAGAAACCGGAATCCCCTACGAGCAGTACTTC. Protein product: CASSQETGIPYEQYF.